The 23 T cell receptor beta chains listed next were all sequenced from one sample in a study of blood T cell repertoires in COVID-19. Libraries were prepared by immunoSEQ multiplex PCR; TCRdb keeps only in-frame clonotypes and omits some of them. This sample has 400,000 to 550,000 clones, with about 89% found just once. What was sequenced was peripheral blood. These TCRs come from a young woman with acute or convalescent COVID-19.

The chain carries TRBV9 and TRBJ2-6; the D gene is possibly TRBD1 (5 bases). Per the germline V gene, CDR1 is SGDLS and CDR2 is YYNGEE. Trimming left V 3 bases short and J 0 bases short, with 16 bases between. The CDR3 is 18 amino acids. The chain's CDR3 is CASSGKDRANSGANVLTF. The CDR3 DNA reads as TGTGCCAGCAGCGGGAAAGACAGAGCGAACTCTGGGGCCAACGTCCTGACTTTC.

The V and J genes are TRBV6-5 and TRBJ2-2; 11 nucleotides match TRBD2. The CDR3 sequence is 15 residues long. The V gene's germline CDR1 is MNHEY and CDR2 SVGAGI. J gave up 6 bases and V 6 bases, and 6 bases lay outside the gene matches. The CDR3 here is CASRGTSGNAGELFF. Written as DNA, the CDR3 is TGTGCCAGCAGGGGGACTAGCGGTAATGCCGGGGAGCTGTTTTTT.

The chain is built from TRBV2 and TRBJ1-2; D may be TRBD1 (6 bases). Germline V lookup: CDR1 SNHLY, CDR2 FYNNEI. With 4 bases removed from V and 7 bases from J, the gap between germline ends came to 16 bases. There are 14 residues in the CDR3. The CDR3: CASSVLGGSGGYTF. The CDR3 DNA sequence: TGTGCCAGCAGTGTACTAGGGGGTAGTGGTGGCTACACCTTC. The variable domain in full, with the rest retrieved from reference TRBV2 and TRBJ1-2, is EPEVTQTPSHQVTQMGQEVILRCVPISNHLYFYWYRQILGQKVEFLVSFYNNEISEKSEIFDDQFSVERPDGSNFTLKIRSTKLEDSAMYFCASSVLGGSGGYTFGSGTRLTVV.

This clone was counted a single time. This sequence joins TRBV7-9 and TRBJ2-7, with TRBD1 identical over 8 bases. Trimming removed 5 bases from V and 9 bases from J; junction bases left unmatched: 6. CDR3 length: 12 amino acids. The germline gives CDR1 SEHNR, CDR2 FQNEAQ (reference sequence). The chain's CDR3 is CASSRTGPGQYF. For the CDR3, the DNA is TGTGCCAGCAGCCGGACAGGGCCCGGGCAGTACTTC. The full variable domain, completed using reference TRBV7-9 and TRBJ2-7, is DTGVSQNPRHKITKRGQNVTFRCDPISEHNRLYWYRQTLGQGPEFLTYFQNEAQLEKSRLLSDRFSAERPKGSFSTLEIQRTEQGDSAMYLCASSRTGPGQYFGPGTRLTVT.

The genes are TRBV4-1 and TRBJ2-7; D gene ambiguous. CDR3 size: 16 residues. Germline V gene data show CDR1 as MGHRA and CDR2 as YSYEKL. Between the trimmed V and J ends, which lost 0 bases and 0 bases, there was a span of 12 bases. CDR3 protein: CASSQDEALPSYEQYF. For the CDR3, the DNA is TGCGCCAGCAGCCAAGATGAGGCACTACCCTCCTACGAGCAGTACTTC.

The rearrangement joins TRBV6-5 to TRBJ2-7; 10 bases are shared with TRBD2. V shed 0 bases, J shed 3 bases, and the junction held 5 bases outside the gene matches. This CDR3 is 16 amino acids long. CDR1 is MNHEY and CDR2 is SVGAGI in the germline V gene. The CDR3 reads CASSYSSGTSVYEQYF. In DNA form, the CDR3 reads TGTGCCAGCAGTTACTCCTCCGGGACTAGCGTCTACGAGCAGTACTTC.

This clone has only one observation. This chain uses TRBV5-4 with TRBJ2-3; 10 bases match TRBD2. The CDR3 covers 14 residues. Germline CDR1 reads SGHNT; CDR2 reads YYREEE (reference sequence). Trimming cost V 4 bases and J 4 bases; bases outside gene matches: 3. In nucleotides, the CDR3 is TGTGCCAGCAGCCAAGCGGGGGGGCCAGATACGCAGTATTTT. The encoded protein is CASSQAGGPDTQYF.

A few counts support this clone. V and J are TRBV9 and TRBJ1-5; D gene unclear. Germline CDR1 and CDR2: SGDLS and YYNGEE. CDR3 size: 12 residues. V lost 2 bases to trimming and J lost 7 bases, with 7 bases between them. The CDR3 region has the DNA TGTGCCAGCAGCGTCCCCGGGCAGCCCCAGCATTTT. Protein product: CASSVPGQPQHF.

This rearrangement joins TRBV5-6 to TRBJ2-7; D not resolved. Germline V CDR1 and CDR2: SGHDT, YYEEEE. Trimming stripped 0 bases from V and 4 bases from J, with 11 bases between. This CDR3 is built from 14 residues. In DNA, the CDR3 is TGTGCCAGCAGCTTGGAAGAGAGAGCGTACGAGCAGTACTTC. It codes for CASSLEERAYEQYF.

In regard to this clone: Other DNA variants within this sample encode the same CDR3. J is TRBJ2-7 and V is TRBV29-1; 7 bases align to TRBD1. Germline loops: CDR1 SQVTM, CDR2 ANQGSEA. Trimming cost V 1 base and J 3 bases; bases outside gene matches: 3. The CDR3 has 13 amino acids. The CDR3 DNA is TGCAGCGTTGAAGGAGGGGACAGCTACGAGCAGTACTTC. The encoded protein is CSVEGGDSYEQYF.

The rearrangement uses TRBV10-3 and TRBJ2-2; D call uncertain. Per germline, CDR1 ENHRY and CDR2 SYGVKD. The CDR3 extends over 16 amino acids. With 4 bases removed from V and 1 base from J, the gap between germline ends came to 13 bases. The chain's CDR3 is CAISGPDGVNTGELFF. Here the CDR3 DNA reads TGTGCCATCAGTGGGCCCGACGGAGTGAACACCGGGGAGCTGTTTTTT.

V gene TRBV28 combines with J gene TRBJ2-3; the match to TRBD2 covers 10 bases. CDR1 and CDR2 (germline): MDHEN, SYDVKM. The CDR3 runs to 15 residues. Trimming took 1 base from V and 4 from J; bases not matched to a gene: 2. CDR3 in amino acids: CASSLSSGGSDTQYF. Written as DNA, the CDR3 is TGTGCCAGCAGTTTATCTAGCGGGGGCTCAGATACGCAGTATTTT.

The rearrangement uses TRBV7-9 and TRBJ2-3; tentative D call: TRBD2 (5 bases). V shed 2 bases and J shed 2 bases, with 11 bases lying between them. This CDR3 spans 15 amino acids. From germline, CDR1 is SEHNR and CDR2 FQNEAQ (reference sequence). Written as DNA, the CDR3 is TGTGCCAGCAGCTTAAGCAGGACTCTCACAGATACGCAGTATTTT. This sequence encodes CASSLSRTLTDTQYF.

The chain carries TRBV29-1 and TRBJ2-1; D unresolved. The CDR3 contains 11 residues. Germline V gene lookup returns CDR1 SQVTM and CDR2 ANQGSEA. The V end lost 5 bases, the J end lost 5 bases, and 7 bases lay between the germline ends. The CDR3 reads CSVYINNEQFF. CDR3 DNA: TGCAGCGTTTACATTAACAATGAGCAGTTCTTC.

V and J are TRBV15 and TRBJ2-5; 7 bases are shared with TRBD1. The length of the CDR3 is 16 residues. V shed 3 bases, J shed 5 bases, and the junction held 12 bases outside the gene matches. Germline V CDR1 and CDR2: LNHNV, YYDKDF (reference sequence). The DNA of the CDR3 is TGTGCCACCAGCAGTTTACAGGGGCCCCCAGAGGAGACCCAGTACTTC. Protein product: CATSSLQGPPEETQYF.

The V call is TRBV3-1 (or the pseudogene TRBV3-2), the J call TRBJ2-3, with TRBD2 as a possible D gene (5 bases). Germline assignment: CDR1 LGHDT and CDR2 YNNKEL (reference sequence). Trimming took 0 bases from V and 5 from J, leaving 12 bases between them. This CDR3 spans 15 amino acids. In nucleotides, the CDR3 is TGTGCCAGCAGCCAAGATTACGGGGTTCTAGATACGCAGTATTTT. Its protein product is CASSQDYGVLDTQYF.

The V call is TRBV4-1, the J call TRBJ1-5, with TRBD1 matching 7 bases. This CDR3 comprises 17 residues. V shed 1 base, J shed 6 bases, and the junction held 12 bases outside the gene matches. Germline values: CDR1 MGHRA, CDR2 YSYEKL. CDR3 loop: CASSQGSTGSKSQPQHF. The CDR3 coding sequence is TGCGCCAGCAGCCAAGGGTCGACAGGGTCTAAGAGTCAGCCCCAGCATTTT.

This chain uses TRBV29-1 with TRBJ1-2; D is perhaps TRBD1 (6 bases). The V gene's germline CDR1 is SQVTM and CDR2 ANQGSEA. The CDR3 spans 18 residues. Trimming took 0 bases from V and 5 from J, leaving 25 bases between them. The CDR3 reads CSVEEDRTAPGVRYGYTF. The CDR3 DNA reads as TGCAGCGTTGAAGAAGACAGGACGGCCCCAGGGGTTCGTTATGGCTACACCTTC.

V is TRBV25-1 and J is TRBJ2-1; tentatively, D is TRBD2 (5 bases). Germline values: CDR1 MGHDK, CDR2 SYGVNS. The CDR3 loop spans 14 amino acids. V shed 5 bases and J shed 0 bases, with 8 bases lying between them. The CDR3 spells CASSPGNSYNEQFF. Here the CDR3 DNA reads TGTGCCAGCAGTCCGGGAAACTCCTACAATGAGCAGTTCTTC.

The chain employs TRBV5-1 and TRBJ2-3; D may be TRBD2 (7 bases). Germline CDR1 SGHRS, CDR2 YFSETQ. V was trimmed by 0 bases and J by 4 bases, leaving 12 bases between them. This CDR3 region has 15 residues. CDR3 nucleotide sequence: TGCGCCAGCAGCTTGGATCGGGGGGCATCAGATACGCAGTATTTT. The encoded protein is CASSLDRGASDTQYF. Looking up the rest from reference TRBV5-1 and TRBJ2-3 gives the full variable domain: KAGVTQTPRYLIKTRGQQVTLSCSPISGHRSVSWYQQTPGQGLQFLFEYFSETQRNKGNFPGRFSGRQFSNSRSEMNVSTLELGDSALYLCASSLDRGASDTQYFGPGTRLTVL.

V and J are TRBV5-1 and TRBJ2-2; TRBD1 matches at 7 bases. V lost 4 bases, J lost 0 bases, and 6 bases stayed unmatched. The CDR3 spans 16 residues. Germline values: CDR1 SGHRS, CDR2 YFSETQ. CDR3 nucleotides: TGCGCCAGCAGCCGCCGGGACAGAACGAACACCGGGGAGCTGTTTTTT. Its translation: CASSRRDRTNTGELFF.

The chain has TRBV6-5 and TRBJ2-5; no clear D gene. Germline CDR1 is MNHEY and CDR2 is SVGAGI. Trimming pared 5 bases from V and 0 bases from J, leaving 7 bases between. There are 13 residues in the CDR3. This CDR3 is CASSPTDQETQYF. The CDR3 bases are TGTGCCAGCAGTCCCACAGACCAAGAGACCCAGTACTTC.

This clone was recorded only once. The chain carries TRBV7-6 and TRBJ2-5; 7 nucleotides line up with TRBD1. Unmatched junction bases numbered 3, after V lost 4 bases and J lost 4 bases. This CDR3 spans 13 amino acids. CDR1 SGHVS and CDR2 FNYEAQ come from the germline V gene. The CDR3, as DNA: TGTGCCAGCAGCTCAGACAGGGCAGAGACCCAGTACTTC. Amino acids: CASSSDRAETQYF.